A selection of T cell receptor beta chains follows, all from one sample in a study of T-cell reconstitution after alpha-beta-depleted transplantation in children. TCRdb fed the PCR reads into MiXCR, producing one record per CDR3 protein. The repertoire holds roughly 420,000 distinct CDR3 sequences, with around 15% as singletons. The source material was PBMCs, mostly from graft donor cells, sampled 360 days after TCRalphabeta/CD19-depleted stem cell transplant. The source is a boy under two years old who had a stem cell transplant for Wiskott-Aldrich syndrome, so the T cells may come from the graft donor. CDR3s include the opening cysteine and the closing phenylalanine or tryptophan. D genes are given only for firm matches. A clone size is listed for some rows: how often the clone was seen (once, few, many), or a class if it is expanded.

V	D	J	size	CDR3	DNA
TRBV4-3	NA	TRBJ2-7	NA	CASSQEPGTYEQYF	TGCGCCAGCAGCCAAGAGCCAGGGACCTACGAGCAGTACTTC
TRBV24-1	TRBD1	TRBJ1-2	NA	CATSRSGTGGGGYTF	TGTGCCACCAGTCGCTCCGGGACAGGGGGAGGCGGCTACACCTTC
TRBV11-2	TRBD1	TRBJ2-7	few	CASSRDSFLSYEQYF	TGTGCCAGCAGTCGGGACAGCTTCCTCTCCTACGAGCAGTACTTC
TRBV12-3/TRBV12-4	TRBD1	TRBJ1-2	few	CASSLTGGSGYTF	TGTGCCAGCAGTTTGACAGGGGGAAGTGGCTACACCTTC
TRBV12-3/TRBV12-4	NA	TRBJ1-3	NA	CASSFAGSGNTIYF	TGTGCCAGCAGTTTTGCAGGGTCGGGAAACACCATATATTTT
TRBV28	NA	TRBJ2-3	few	CASSTPGRDTQYF	TGTGCCAGCAGTACCCCCGGGAGAGATACGCAGTATTTT
TRBV19	TRBD2	TRBJ2-2	NA	CASRKVGLAGGSGELFF	TGTGCCAGTAGGAAGGTCGGACTAGCGGGAGGATCCGGGGAGCTGTTTTTT
TRBV7-9	TRBD1	TRBJ1-3	NA	CASSFPRQGPFSGNTIYF	TGTGCCAGCAGCTTTCCCAGACAGGGACCGTTCTCTGGAAACACCATATATTTT
TRBV12-3/TRBV12-4	TRBD2	TRBJ2-1	many	CASSFIASGGYNEQFF	TGTGCCAGCAGTTTTATTGCTAGCGGGGGTTACAATGAGCAGTTCTTC
TRBV5-1	TRBD2	TRBJ2-1	NA	CASRPGLAGGPYNEQFF	TGCGCCAGCAGACCCGGACTAGCGGGGGGTCCTTACAATGAGCAGTTCTTC
TRBV5-4	TRBD2	TRBJ2-1	few	CASSFVLAGASYSYNEQFF	TGTGCCAGCAGCTTTGTACTAGCGGGAGCGAGCTACTCCTACAATGAGCAGTTCTTC
TRBV12-3/TRBV12-4	NA	TRBJ1-4	NA	CASSLVGPNEKLFF	TGTGCCAGCAGTTTAGTAGGACCTAATGAAAAACTGTTTTTT
TRBV20-1	NA	TRBJ2-2	once	CSASVSDTGELFF	TGCAGTGCTAGTGTTTCAGACACCGGGGAGCTGTTTTTT
TRBV7-6	TRBD2	TRBJ2-7	few	CASSLISSGSHEQYF	TGTGCCAGCAGCTTAATATCTAGCGGGAGCCACGAGCAGTACTTC
TRBV4-3	NA	TRBJ2-1	NA	CASSQFMASWNEQFF	TGCGCCAGCAGCCAATTTATGGCTTCGTGGAATGAGCAGTTCTTC